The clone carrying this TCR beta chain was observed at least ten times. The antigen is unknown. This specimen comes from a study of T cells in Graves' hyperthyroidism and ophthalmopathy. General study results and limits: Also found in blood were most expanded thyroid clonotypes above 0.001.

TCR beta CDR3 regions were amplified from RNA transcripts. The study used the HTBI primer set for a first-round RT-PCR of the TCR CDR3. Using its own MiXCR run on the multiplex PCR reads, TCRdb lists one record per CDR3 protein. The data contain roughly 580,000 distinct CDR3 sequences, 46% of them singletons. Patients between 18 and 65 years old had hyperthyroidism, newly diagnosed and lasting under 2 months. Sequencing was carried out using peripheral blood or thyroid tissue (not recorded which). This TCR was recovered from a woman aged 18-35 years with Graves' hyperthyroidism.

CDR3 sequence: CASSLDRGRVGELFF. The CDR3 bases are TGTGCCAGCAGCTTGGACAGGGGGCGGGTCGGGGAGCTGTTTTTT. The J gene is TRBJ2-2, the V gene TRBV7-2; 11 bases line up with TRBD1. In germline, CDR1 is SGHTA, CDR2 FQGNSA. The J segment lost 7 bases and the V segment lost 3 bases, leaving 4 bases of the junction unmatched. This CDR3 spans 15 amino acids.